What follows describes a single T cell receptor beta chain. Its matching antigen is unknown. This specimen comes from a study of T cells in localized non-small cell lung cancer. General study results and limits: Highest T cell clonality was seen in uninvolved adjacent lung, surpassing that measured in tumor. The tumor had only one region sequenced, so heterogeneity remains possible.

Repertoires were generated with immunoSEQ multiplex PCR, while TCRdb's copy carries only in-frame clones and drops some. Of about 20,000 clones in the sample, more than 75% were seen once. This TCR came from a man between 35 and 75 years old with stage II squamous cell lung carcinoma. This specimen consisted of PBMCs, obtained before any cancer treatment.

CDR3 bases: TGTGCCAGTAGTCGGGAGGGCATGAACACTGAAGCTTTCTTT. Its translation is CASSREGMNTEAFF. The rearrangement joins TRBV19 to TRBJ1-1; D is unclear. There are 14 residues in the CDR3. The germline CDR1 and CDR2 sequences are LNHDA and SQIVND (reference sequence). The germline V and J ends were trimmed by 5 bases and 0 bases, with 10 bases remaining between them.